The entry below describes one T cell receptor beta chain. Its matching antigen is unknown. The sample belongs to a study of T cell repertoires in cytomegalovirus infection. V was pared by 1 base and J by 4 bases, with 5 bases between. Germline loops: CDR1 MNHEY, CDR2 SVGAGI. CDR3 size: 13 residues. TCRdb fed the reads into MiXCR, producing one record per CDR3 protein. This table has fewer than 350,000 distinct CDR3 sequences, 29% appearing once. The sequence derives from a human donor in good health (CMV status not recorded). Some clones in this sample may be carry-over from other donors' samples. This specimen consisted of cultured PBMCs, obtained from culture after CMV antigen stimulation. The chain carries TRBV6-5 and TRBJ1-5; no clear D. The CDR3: CASSYYRNQPQHF. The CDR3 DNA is TGTGCCAGCAGTTACTACAGAAATCAGCCCCAGCATTTT.